This is a list of T cell receptor beta chains from one sample in a study of T cells in Graves' hyperthyroidism and ophthalmopathy. TCRdb re-analysed the multiplex PCR reads in MiXCR, keeping a single row per CDR3 protein. Of some 350,000 distinct CDR3 sequences listed, less than 20% are singletons. Sequencing was performed on blood. These TCRs come from a young woman with Graves' hyperthyroidism that later progressed to Graves' ophthalmopathy. The conserved cysteine and the conserved F or W are not part of the CDR3 here. Where a row states a size, it is once, few, many or the class of an expanded clone; other rows omit it.

>TRBJ1-5|TRBV6-5|many
ASSYSGYSNQPQH
>TRBJ2-3|TRBV20-1|many
SAPRADGSADTQY
>TRBJ2-7|TRBV4-3|NA
ASSHQAIREQY
>TRBJ1-2|TRBV10-3|NA
AITPGINYGYT
>TRBJ1-3|TRBV15|NA
ATSRERVEGNTIY
>TRBJ1-4|TRBV11-2|many
ASSARQGLGGKLF
>TRBJ2-7|TRBV30|NA
AWSDRQGGYEQY
>TRBJ2-7|TRBV28|many
ASSLCWMKWTSGAYEQY
>TRBJ2-7|TRBV4-1|few
ASSQILAGVSYEQY
>TRBJ2-7|TRBV20-1|NA
SAFDGNEQY
>TRBJ1-5|TRBV4-1|few
ASSQDGAPGNQPQH
>TRBJ1-2|TRBV12-3/TRBV12-4|NA
ASSMGQGGYT
>TRBJ1-1|TRBV7-9|once
ASSSGTVNAEAF
>TRBJ2-2|TRBV27|NA
ASSLFSGMNTGELF
>TRBJ1-2|TRBV4-2|NA
ASSFYPGQGYGYT
>TRBJ2-1|TRBV9|few
ASSVEREGPGEQF
>TRBJ1-1|TRBV5-1|few
ASSLYVGAPEAF
>TRBJ2-5|TRBV20-1|few
SAKGGAGVGETQY
>TRBJ1-5|TRBV19|few
ASSLGDGPQH
>TRBJ2-4|TRBV5-1|few
ASSLRPRTEGLAGLAIQY
>TRBJ1-4|TRBV7-9|many
ASSLGDATNEKLF
>TRBJ1-5|TRBV20-1|few
SARSSGRYSNQPQH
>TRBJ2-7|TRBV6-1|NA
ASRPPTGAYEQY
>TRBJ2-1|TRBV20-1|many
SARGLALGEQF
>TRBJ2-1|TRBV30|NA
AWTGTGRENNEQF
>TRBJ2-5|TRBV6-2/TRBV6-3|many
ASSYVTETQY
>TRBJ2-5|TRBV6-2/TRBV6-3|many
ASSSIGTSQETQY
>TRBJ2-5|TRBV25-1|many
ASSVFPGARGQETQY
>TRBJ1-1|TRBV2|many
ASSGGVAF
>TRBJ2-1|TRBV7-2|many
ASSLGRLAGGQFDEQF
>TRBJ2-7|TRBV20-1|few
SAPVGGWDSYEQY
>TRBJ2-2|TRBV5-5|NA
ASSHFFGTGDTGELF
>TRBJ2-3|TRBV5-4|few
ASSRTGGGTQY
>TRBJ2-1|TRBV15|NA
ATSRDKGLSGRALWIEQF
>TRBJ2-1|TRBV5-8|few
ASVAERLTYNEQF
>TRBJ1-6|TRBV27|NA
ASSLYIGTGVGSYNSPLH
>TRBJ2-7|TRBV6-1|many
ASSKDRDYEQY
>TRBJ1-5|TRBV20-1|many
SAPYRGASNQPQH
>TRBJ1-5|TRBV6-1|few
ASSEFRVRGVQPQH
>TRBJ2-7|TRBV7-8|many
ASSLVPSGRSYEQY
>TRBJ1-6|TRBV11-2|many
ASSLTDSPLH
>TRBJ2-3|TRBV6-1|many
ASSYFGGTTPDTQY
>TRBJ2-1|TRBV6-2/TRBV6-3|many
ASSSSDYPPIEQF
>TRBJ1-6|TRBV28|few
ASRLGGSYNSPLH
>TRBJ2-7|TRBV28|few
ASTQGLAGPYEQY
>TRBJ1-5|TRBV5-8|NA
ASSLSYTERQPQH
>TRBJ2-5|TRBV5-4|few
ASSFRGVQETQY
>TRBJ2-7|TRBV28|many
ASSLGRRAAIYEQY